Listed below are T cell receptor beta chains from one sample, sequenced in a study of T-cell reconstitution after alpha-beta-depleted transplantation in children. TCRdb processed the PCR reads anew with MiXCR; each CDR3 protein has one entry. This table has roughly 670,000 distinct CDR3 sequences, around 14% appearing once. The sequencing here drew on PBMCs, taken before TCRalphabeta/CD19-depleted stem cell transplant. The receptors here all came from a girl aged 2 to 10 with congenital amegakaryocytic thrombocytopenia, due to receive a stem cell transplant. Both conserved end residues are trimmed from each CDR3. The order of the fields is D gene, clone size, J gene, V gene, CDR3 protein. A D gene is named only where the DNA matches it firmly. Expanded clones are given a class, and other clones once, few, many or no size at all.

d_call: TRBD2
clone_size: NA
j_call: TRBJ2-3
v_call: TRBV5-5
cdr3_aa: ASSLDSGGVVTQY

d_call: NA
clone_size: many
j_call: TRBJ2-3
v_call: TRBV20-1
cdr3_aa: SARPNTDTQY

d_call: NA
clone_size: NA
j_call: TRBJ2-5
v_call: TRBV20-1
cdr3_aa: SARDGGSGETQY

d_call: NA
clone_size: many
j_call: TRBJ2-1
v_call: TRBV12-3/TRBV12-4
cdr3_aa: ASSPSVSRDNEQF

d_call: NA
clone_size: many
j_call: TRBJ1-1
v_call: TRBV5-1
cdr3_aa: ASSSAGGTEAF

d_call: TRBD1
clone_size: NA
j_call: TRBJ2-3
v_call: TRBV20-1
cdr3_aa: SARRGDREQY

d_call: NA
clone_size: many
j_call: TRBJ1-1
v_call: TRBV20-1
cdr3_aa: SARDKTGENTEAF

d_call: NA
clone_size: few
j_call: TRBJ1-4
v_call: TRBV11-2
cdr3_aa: ASSSNPDSFNEKLF

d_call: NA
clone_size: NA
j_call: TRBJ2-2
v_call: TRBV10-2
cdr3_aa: ASSESIRGAGELF

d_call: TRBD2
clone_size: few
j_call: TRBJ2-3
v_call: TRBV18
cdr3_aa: ASSPSREGDTQY

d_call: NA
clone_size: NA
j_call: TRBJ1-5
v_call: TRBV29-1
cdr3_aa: SAAGTRNQPQH

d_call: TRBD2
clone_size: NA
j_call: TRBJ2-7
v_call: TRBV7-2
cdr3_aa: VSSLSGSISYEQY

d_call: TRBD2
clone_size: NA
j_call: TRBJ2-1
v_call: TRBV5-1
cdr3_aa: ASSWGTSGGYNEQF

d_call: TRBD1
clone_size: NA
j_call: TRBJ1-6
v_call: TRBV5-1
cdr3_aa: ASSSRTGDNSPLH

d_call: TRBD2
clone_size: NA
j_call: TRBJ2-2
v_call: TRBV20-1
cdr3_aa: SATPAGGTGELF

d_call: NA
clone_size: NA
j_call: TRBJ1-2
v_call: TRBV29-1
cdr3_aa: SVARSVYGYT

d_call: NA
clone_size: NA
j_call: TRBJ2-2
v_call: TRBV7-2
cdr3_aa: ASSLVFRRNTGELF

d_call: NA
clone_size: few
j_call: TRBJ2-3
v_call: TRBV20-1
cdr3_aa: SARGGGRLTTSSTDTQY

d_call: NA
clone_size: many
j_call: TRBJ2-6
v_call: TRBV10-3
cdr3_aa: AISLEEPGANVLT

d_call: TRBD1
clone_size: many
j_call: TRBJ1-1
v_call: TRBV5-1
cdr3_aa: ASSWGQGVPEAF

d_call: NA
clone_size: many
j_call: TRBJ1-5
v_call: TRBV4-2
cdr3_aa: ASSQDGWVRQPQH

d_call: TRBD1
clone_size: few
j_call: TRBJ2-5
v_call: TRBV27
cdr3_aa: ASSSRNRGFSRLMETQY

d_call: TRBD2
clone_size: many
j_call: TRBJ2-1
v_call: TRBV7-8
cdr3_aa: ASSLGVWDYRF

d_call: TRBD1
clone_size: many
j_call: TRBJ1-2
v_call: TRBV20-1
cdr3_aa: SADPGQGNYGYT

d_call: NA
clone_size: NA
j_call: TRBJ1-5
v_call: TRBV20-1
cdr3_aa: SATKEGGSNQPQH

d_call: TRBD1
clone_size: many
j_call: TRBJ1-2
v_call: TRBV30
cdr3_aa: AWTDRVEGYT

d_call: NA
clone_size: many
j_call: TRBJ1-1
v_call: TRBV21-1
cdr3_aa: ASSKSLTAF

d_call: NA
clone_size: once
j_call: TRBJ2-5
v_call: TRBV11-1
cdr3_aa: ASSGHLDNFQETQY

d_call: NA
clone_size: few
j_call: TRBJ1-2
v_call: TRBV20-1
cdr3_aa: SGEPDGVPGYT

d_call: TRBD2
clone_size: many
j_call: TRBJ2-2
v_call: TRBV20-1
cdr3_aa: SARGALPGLAENTGELF